The next 3 T cell receptor beta chains were all read from a single sample in a study of CD8 T cells in ankylosing spondylitis. A single record per CDR3 protein comes from TCRdb applying MiXCR to the 5' RACE reads. The table has 200,000 to 300,000 distinct CDR3 sequences, roughly a quarter seen once; the top ten hold more than 0.6%. Sequencing used blood, either unsorted or a sorted T cell fraction (not recorded which). These TCRs come from a male donor with ankylosing spondylitis or in good health (not recorded which).

The chain recombines TRBV25-1 with TRBJ2-5, with D tentatively TRBD1 or TRBD2 (5 bases each). The CDR3 has 13 residues. Germline V gene sequence: CDR1 MGHDK, CDR2 SYGVNS. The ends were cut back, 2 bases at V and 4 bases at J, with 8 bases in the middle. The CDR3, as DNA: TGTGCCAGCAGTGAACGGGGCCGAGAGACCCAGTACTTC. As protein: CASSERGRETQYF.

This clonotype was found a few times. J is TRBJ1-5 and V is TRBV10-3; D is unresolved. V was cut by 4 bases and J by 5 bases, with 9 bases left in between. Germline lookup yields CDR1 ENHRY and CDR2 SYGVKD. CDR3 length: 13 residues. Here the CDR3 DNA reads TGTGCCATCAGTGCTAGCGGAGATCAGCCCCAGCATTTT. Residues: CAISASGDQPQHF.

This clonotype was counted many times. J is TRBJ2-6 and V is TRBV2; D gene unclear. V dropped 5 bases and J dropped 0 bases, with 8 bases sitting between them. Germline CDR1 SNHLY, CDR2 FYNNEI. This CDR3 comprises 15 residues. The DNA of the CDR3 is TGTGCCAGCAGTTTAGTGGGCTCTGGGGCCAACGTCCTGACTTTC. This codes for CASSLVGSGANVLTF.